This TCR beta chain was identified in a study of T cell responses to AZD1222 COVID-19 vaccine. Study-wide findings and caveats: The peak T cell response came first, and repertoires were sampled only after it.

Measured with immunoSEQ multiplex PCR; TCRdb has only the in-frame clones, and not every one. Altogether 110,000 to 150,000 clones are present, 90% to 95% being singletons, with the ten largest covering more than 0.85%. As concerns this clone: Its antigen is unknown.

Germline lookup yields CDR1 LNHDA and CDR2 SQIVND (reference sequence). This CDR3 is 17 amino acids long. V trimming: 6 bases; J trimming: 1 base; junction bases outside the gene matches: 13. This sequence was found in an adult in good health. The input for sequencing was peripheral blood, taken on day 0 of MenACWY control vaccination. The gene calls are TRBV19 and TRBJ2-5, with 8 bases fitting TRBD1. CDR3 nucleotide sequence: TGTGCCAGTAGCTTACTCCCGGGACAGGTCCCCCAAGAGACCCAGTACTTC. Encoded protein: CASSLLPGQVPQETQYF. Looking up the rest from reference TRBV19 and TRBJ2-5 gives the full variable domain: DGGITQSPKYLFRKEGQNVTLSCEQNLNHDAMYWYRQDPGQGLRLIYYSQIVNDFQKGDIAEGYSVSREKKESFPLTVTSAQKNPTAFYLCASSLLPGQVPQETQYFGPGTRLLVL.